The entry below gives a single T cell receptor (beta chain) sequence along with its context. Its matching antigen is unknown. CD45RO-negative CD8 cells positively selected for CCR7 made up the naive population, which excluded terminally differentiated effector memory CD45RA+ cells. Splitting of each subset's genomic DNA was done evenly across several immunoSEQ plates. Authors' data handling: Owing to the provision of junction-only sequences devoid of quality scores by immunoSEQ, filtering differed. Produced via immunoSEQ multiplex PCR; TCRdb's table is partial and in-frame only. The V and J calls and the clone size are those of that table, but D and trimming were determined from the DNA. In the table there are around 1.9 million clones, about 94% of which are singletons. The data were obtained in a study of shared clonotypes between healthy human individuals. Study-wide points: Approximately 5.3% was the fraction of naive CD4 clonotypes found shared across a handful of donors. The study's rarefaction showed incomplete sorted-subset sequencing despite large depth.

CDR3 size: 14 residues. Trimming stripped 2 bases from V and 0 bases from J, with 4 bases between. Germline loops: CDR1 MNHEY, CDR2 SVGAGI. The sequence derives from a man aged 18 to 29 in good health. Some clones in this sample may be carry-over from other donors' samples. The chain employs TRBV6-5 and TRBJ1-4; D is unresolved. Sequencing used naive CD8+ T cells from PBMCs. The CDR3 bases are TGTGCCAGCAGTTACGGGTCAACTAATGAAAAACTGTTTTTT. Amino acids: CASSYGSTNEKLFF.